This TCR beta chain was recorded in a study of T-cell memory formation after mild COVID-19. 5'RACE primed at constant segments yielded TCR alpha and TCR beta cDNA libraries bearing sample barcodes and UMIs. TCRdb fed the 5' RACE reads into MiXCR, producing one record per CDR3 protein. The data hold roughly 370,000 distinct CDR3 sequences, with approximately 15% observed a single time. This CDR3 has 15 amino acids. Germline values: CDR1 SGHTA, CDR2 FQGNSA. Trimming shortened V by 5 bases and J by 3 bases, and 13 bases separated the two germline ends. The origin of this receptor is a man younger than 35 who had mild COVID-19 (a few samples of this study predate the infection). Cell type and time point are not known. The J gene is TRBJ1-4, the V gene TRBV7-2; perhaps TRBD1 as D (6 bases). The specimen was PBMCs or a T cell subset sorted from them (not recorded which). CDR3 DNA: TGTGCCAGCAGCCCGAGACCAGGGGCTAATGAAAAACTGTTTTTT. Amino acid sequence: CASSPRPGANEKLFF.